Listed here are 32 T cell receptor beta chains from one sample, sequenced in a study of T-cell memory formation after mild COVID-19. TCRdb used MiXCR to reprocess the 5' RACE reads, holding one entry per CDR3 protein. The data show some 100,000 distinct CDR3 sequences, roughly 10% seen once. The sequenced sample was PBMCs or a T cell subset sorted from them (not recorded which). These receptor sequences come from a young man who had mild COVID-19 (a few samples of this study predate the infection). Cell type and time point are not known.

The chain has TRBV5-6 and TRBJ2-7; D not certain. V was trimmed by 0 bases and J by 3 bases, leaving 4 bases between them. Germline V gives CDR1 SGHDT, CDR2 YYEEEE. CDR3 size: 12 residues. This CDR3 reads CASSLDNYEQYV. The CDR3 coding sequence is TGTGCCAGCAGCTTGGACAACTACGAGCAGTACGTC.

This chain joins TRBV29-1 and TRBJ2-7, with D unclear. CDR1 and CDR2 (germline): SQVTM, ANQGSEA. V was shortened by 7 bases and J by 4 bases, with 11 bases between the two germline ends. The CDR3 covers 11 residues. The CDR3: CSAATEYEQYF. The DNA of the CDR3 is TGCAGCGCAGCGACGGAGTACGAGCAGTACTTC.

CDR3 nucleotides: TGTGCCAGCAGCTTTCGAGGGGGCGCGGATACGCAGTATTTT. Encoded protein: CASSFRGGADTQYF. This chain links TRBV6-5 with TRBJ2-3, with 7 bases lining up with TRBD1. V gave up 6 bases and J gave up 6 bases; unmatched junction bases: 9. This CDR3 contains 14 residues. Germline V gives CDR1 MNHEY, CDR2 SVGAGI.

In its sample, this clonotype was seen a few times. This chain links TRBV7-9 with TRBJ2-7; the D gene could be TRBD1 or TRBD2 (5 bases each). The CDR3 is 12 amino acids. The V gene's germline CDR1 is SEHNR and CDR2 FQNEAQ (reference sequence). The V gene lost 5 bases and the J gene lost 6 bases, with 11 bases spanning the gap. For the CDR3, the DNA is TGTGCCAGCAGCCACGAGGGGCTCGAGCAGTACTTC. Protein product: CASSHEGLEQYF.

In this sample, this clonotype turned up a few times. J is TRBJ2-1 and V is TRBV5-1; D remains unclear. The CDR3 spans 17 residues. Germline lookup yields CDR1 SGHRS and CDR2 YFSETQ. Trimming removed 5 bases from V and 0 bases from J, with 18 bases in between. The CDR3: CASRGPLINSSYNEQFF. CDR3 nucleotides: TGCGCCAGCAGAGGTCCTCTTATAAACAGCTCCTACAATGAGCAGTTCTTC. Full variable domain (rest looked up from reference TRBV5-1 and TRBJ2-1): KAGVTQTPRYLIKTRGQQVTLSCSPISGHRSVSWYQQTPGQGLQFLFEYFSETQRNKGNFPGRFSGRQFSNSRSEMNVSTLELGDSALYLCASRGPLINSSYNEQFFGPGTRLTVL.

The chain links TRBV4-2 to TRBJ2-7; no reliable D call. The CDR3 is made up of 15 amino acids. V was shortened by 0 bases and J by 3 bases, with 12 bases between the two germline ends. Germline values: CDR1 LGHNA, CDR2 YNFKEQ. Here the CDR3 DNA reads TGTGCCAGCAGCCAAGAGGCGGTTGGGTACTACGAGCAGTACGTC. It is translated as CASSQEAVGYYEQYV.

This clonotype was observed a handful of times. The chain employs TRBV7-2 and TRBJ1-1; D is ambiguous. The germline V gene encodes CDR1 SGHTA and CDR2 FQGNSA. V was trimmed by 6 bases and J by 1 base, leaving 9 bases between them. The CDR3 sequence is 13 residues long. The CDR3 loop reads CASRPGGNTEAFF. The CDR3 nucleotides read TGTGCCAGCAGACCCGGAGGGAACACTGAAGCTTTCTTT.

V gene TRBV28 combines with J gene TRBJ1-5, with 10 bases matching TRBD1. CDR1 is MDHEN and CDR2 is SYDVKM in the germline V gene. The CDR3 runs to 15 residues. With 7 bases clipped from V and 7 bases from J, the junction kept 10 bases outside the gene matches. The CDR3 reads CASTRDRGVWQPQHF. In DNA, the CDR3 is TGTGCCAGCACCCGGGACAGGGGAGTTTGGCAGCCCCAGCATTTT.

The table lists this clonotype with many counts. The genes are TRBV7-9 and TRBJ2-7, with a weak D call TRBD1 (5 bases). The germline V and J ends were trimmed by 2 bases and 0 bases, with 14 bases remaining between them. The germline V gene has CDR1 SEHNR and CDR2 FQNEAQ (reference sequence). The CDR3 contains 16 residues. The CDR3 coding sequence is TGTGCCAGCAGCTTATCGCAGGGTCAGCTCTCCTACGAGCAGTACTTC. This encodes CASSLSQGQLSYEQYF. Looking up the rest from reference TRBV7-9 and TRBJ2-7 gives the full variable domain: DTGVSQNPRHKITKRGQNVTFRCDPISEHNRLYWYRQTLGQGPEFLTYFQNEAQLEKSRLLSDRFSAERPKGSFSTLEIQRTEQGDSAMYLCASSLSQGQLSYEQYFGPGTRLTVT.

This clonotype has just a few counts. The CDR3 reads CASSGSAATNTGELFF. The CDR3 DNA is TGTGCCAGCAGCGGGTCGGCCGCCACGAACACCGGGGAGCTGTTTTTT. The gene calls are TRBV2 and TRBJ2-2, with unresolved D. V lost 6 bases and J 0 bases, leaving 14 bases between the germline ends. Germline CDR1 is SNHLY and CDR2 is FYNNEI. The CDR3 consists of 16 residues.

The rearrangement links TRBV7-6 to TRBJ2-3; unclear D gene. V gave up 5 bases and J gave up 6 bases, with 15 bases separating them. CDR1 is SGHVS, CDR2 FNYEAQ, per germline. There are 14 residues in the CDR3. CDR3 protein: CASSPPKFGDTQYF. CDR3 in DNA: TGTGCCAGCAGCCCCCCAAAATTTGGGGATACGCAGTATTTT.

This clonotype was found a few times. The chain has TRBV7-2 and TRBJ1-2; possible D gene TRBD1, 5 bases. V dropped 5 bases and J dropped 3 bases, with 19 bases sitting between them. The CDR3 runs to 16 residues. Germline V gives CDR1 SGHTA, CDR2 FQGNSA. CDR3 DNA sequence: TGTGCCAGCAGCCTGAATCTGTTGGGGCATGACTATGGCTACACCTTC. Translated: CASSLNLLGHDYGYTF.

The chain has TRBV5-1 and TRBJ2-3; the D is unclear. V dropped 4 bases and J dropped 0 bases, with 15 bases sitting between them. Germline CDR1 and CDR2: SGHRS and YFSETQ. The length of the CDR3 is 16 residues. The CDR3 nucleotides read TGCGCCAGCAGCGCATGGGGTGCTATAAGCACAGATACGCAGTATTTT. It is translated as CASSAWGAISTDTQYF.

DNA of the CDR3: TGCGCCAGCAGCCCCGGACTGGATGGCGGGGAGCAGTACTTC. Its protein product is CASSPGLDGGEQYF. This chain links TRBV5-1 with TRBJ2-7; D perhaps matches TRBD2 (5 bases). Germline V gene lookup returns CDR1 SGHRS and CDR2 YFSETQ. The CDR3 contains 14 residues. V shed 4 bases and J shed 7 bases, with 18 bases lying between them. Looking up the rest from reference TRBV5-1 and TRBJ2-7 gives the full variable domain: KAGVTQTPRYLIKTRGQQVTLSCSPISGHRSVSWYQQTPGQGLQFLFEYFSETQRNKGNFPGRFSGRQFSNSRSEMNVSTLELGDSALYLCASSPGLDGGEQYFGPGTRLTVT.

This clonotype was picked up a small number of times. This sequence joins TRBV4-2 and TRBJ2-7; 9 nucleotides agree with TRBD2. Unmatched junction bases numbered 4, after V lost 0 bases and J lost 1 base. CDR3 length: 16 residues. The germline gives CDR1 LGHNA, CDR2 YNFKEQ. CDR3 sequence: CASSQDYLAGSYEQYF. The CDR3 nucleotides read TGTGCCAGCAGCCAAGATTACCTAGCGGGGTCCTACGAGCAGTACTTC.

A few counts support this clonotype. The V gene is TRBV24-1, the J gene TRBJ2-3; D is unclear. V dropped 4 bases and J dropped 2 bases, with 12 bases sitting between them. This CDR3 is built from 15 residues. Germline CDR1 is KGHDR and CDR2 is SFDVKD. CDR3 amino acids: CATSDSAINTDTQYF. DNA for the CDR3: TGTGCCACCAGTGACTCCGCTATCAACACAGATACGCAGTATTTT.

This chain links TRBV12-3 or TRBV12-4 with TRBJ1-4, with a tentative D call TRBD1 (5 bases). This CDR3 contains 14 residues. The V and J ends lost 7 bases and 3 bases respectively, with 12 bases between them. The CDR3 sequence is CASTPWGANEKLFF. CDR3 coding DNA: TGTGCCAGCACCCCCTGGGGGGCTAATGAAAAACTGTTTTTT.

This clonotype was seen only a few times. V gene TRBV12-3 or TRBV12-4 combines with J gene TRBJ2-4; 9 positions agree with TRBD2. This CDR3 contains 18 residues. V shed 6 bases, J shed 3 bases, and the junction held 15 bases outside the gene matches. CDR3 sequence reads: CASSGALAGSEYKNIQYF. CDR3 DNA: TGTGCCAGCAGCGGGGCGCTAGCGGGGTCAGAATACAAAAACATTCAGTACTTC.

The table lists this clonotype with a few counts. V and J are TRBV4-3 and TRBJ2-1; 7 bases match TRBD1. Germline lookup yields CDR1 LGHNA and CDR2 YSLEER. The length of the CDR3 is 15 residues. V lost 6 bases, J lost 6 bases, and 11 bases stayed unmatched. The CDR3 protein is CASRSGTEYGNEQFF. The CDR3 DNA follows: TGCGCCAGCAGGTCAGGGACAGAGTACGGCAATGAGCAGTTCTTC.

This clonotype showed up many times. The chain joins TRBV12-3 or TRBV12-4 to TRBJ2-3; tentative D call: TRBD1 (6 bases). The CDR3 has 16 amino acids. Trimming stripped 5 bases from V and 6 bases from J, with 21 bases between. CDR3 in amino acids: CASSTLDRPLVDTQYF. The DNA for the CDR3 is TGTGCCAGCAGTACTCTCGACAGGCCCCTTGTGGATACGCAGTATTTT.

The rearrangement uses TRBV11-2 and TRBJ2-7; D may be TRBD1 (7 bases). Per the germline V gene, CDR1 is SGHAT and CDR2 is FQNNGV. Trimming took 3 bases from V and 6 from J, leaving 18 bases between them. This CDR3 is 15 amino acids long. CDR3 sequence (DNA): TGTGCCAGCAGCTTTCCAGGGGGGATCGGGGGCGAGCAGTACTTC. It translates to CASSFPGGIGGEQYF.

The sample holds a few counts of this clonotype. This sequence joins TRBV7-3 and TRBJ2-3; 9 nucleotides match TRBD2. The CDR3 has 15 residues. Germline V lookup: CDR1 SGHTA, CDR2 FQGTGA. V trimming: 3 bases; J trimming: 3 bases; junction bases outside the gene matches: 4. The CDR3 here is CASSFSGGLTDTQYF. CDR3 coding DNA: TGTGCCAGCAGCTTCAGCGGGGGGTTGACAGATACGCAGTATTTT.

This clonotype was recorded at least ten times. The rearrangement uses TRBV7-9 and TRBJ1-2; D not certain. V lost 5 bases to trimming and J lost 8 bases, with 18 bases between them. The length of the CDR3 is 14 residues. Germline V gene lookup returns CDR1 SEHNR and CDR2 FQNEAQ (reference sequence). CDR3 DNA sequence: TGTGCCAGCAGCCTAATAATAGGGAGCCCGGGCTACACCTTC. Residues: CASSLIIGSPGYTF.

V is TRBV11-2 and J is TRBJ2-1; 8 bases are a match to TRBD2. The CDR3 runs to 13 residues. V gave up 6 bases and J gave up 4 bases; unmatched junction bases: 2. Per the germline V gene, CDR1 is SGHAT and CDR2 is FQNNGV. This CDR3 reads CASRASGYNEQFF. CDR3 in DNA: TGTGCCAGCAGAGCTAGCGGGTACAATGAGCAGTTCTTC.

The chain couples TRBV4-2 to TRBJ2-7; D possibly corresponds to TRBD1 (6 bases). CDR3 length: 14 residues. Per the germline V gene, CDR1 is LGHNA and CDR2 is YNFKEQ. V shed 4 bases and J shed 0 bases, with 10 bases lying between them. The CDR3 spells CASSPRQASYEQYF. The DNA for the CDR3 is TGTGCCAGCAGCCCCCGACAGGCCTCCTACGAGCAGTACTTC.

This clonotype was observed a handful of times. This rearrangement joins TRBV6-2 or TRBV6-3 to TRBJ2-7; no clear D. Germline CDR1 reads MNHEY; CDR2 reads SVGEGT. The CDR3 is 13 residues long. Trimming pared 6 bases from V and 0 bases from J, leaving 9 bases between. The CDR3 region has the DNA TGTGCCAGCAGATCAGCCGCCTCCTACGAGCAGTACGTC. Protein sequence: CASRSAASYEQYV.

The V gene is TRBV6-2 or TRBV6-3, the J gene TRBJ2-2; a possible D gene is TRBD2 (7 bases). Germline CDR1 and CDR2: MNHEY and SVGEGT. Trimming removed 0 bases at V and 3 bases at J, with 14 bases between. The CDR3 has 17 residues. For the CDR3, the DNA is TGTGCCAGCAGTTACTCGATTCGGGGGGCTGACACCGGGGAGCTGTTTTTT. This encodes CASSYSIRGADTGELFF.

This sequence joins TRBV6-2 or TRBV6-3 and TRBJ2-1, with 8 positions matching TRBD2. Germline lookup yields CDR1 MNHEY and CDR2 SVGEGT. Trimming took 4 bases from V and 0 from J; bases not matched to a gene: 8. This CDR3 has 17 amino acids. CDR3 residues: CASSSHLGGASYNEQFF. As DNA, the CDR3 is TGTGCCAGCAGTTCTCACCTCGGGGGGGCCTCCTACAATGAGCAGTTCTTC.

The sample holds a few counts of this clonotype. The V and J genes are TRBV28 and TRBJ2-7; D is perhaps TRBD1 or TRBD2 (5 bases each). The V end was cut by 8 bases, the J end by 2 bases, with 13 bases between. The CDR3 extends over 13 amino acids. Germline CDR1 reads MDHEN; CDR2 reads SYDVKM. CDR3 coding DNA: TGTGCCAGCGCCAGGGACCCAACCTACGAGCAGTACGTC. The encoded protein is CASARDPTYEQYV.

The chain recombines TRBV6-5 with TRBJ2-2; 8 bases map to TRBD1. The germline gives CDR1 MNHEY, CDR2 SVGAGI. The V gene end was trimmed by 0 bases and the J gene end by 4 bases; junction bases not matched to a gene: 7. This CDR3 has 17 residues. The CDR3 DNA sequence: TGTGCCAGCAGTTACTCCACGGACAGGGCGGGCACCGGGGAGCTGTTTTTT. It translates to CASSYSTDRAGTGELFF.

This chain connects TRBV12-3 or TRBV12-4 to TRBJ2-4, with D uncertain. Trimming removed 1 base from V and 0 bases from J, with 4 bases in between. The CDR3 runs 14 residues. CDR3 region: CASSLGLAKNIQYF. The CDR3 DNA follows: TGTGCCAGCAGTTTAGGTTTAGCCAAAAACATTCAGTACTTC.

This clonotype has more than one count but fewer than ten. The V gene is TRBV5-1, the J gene TRBJ2-5; 7 bases fit TRBD2. The CDR3 sequence is 15 residues long. V lost 0 bases, J lost 1 base, and 3 bases stayed unmatched. Per germline, CDR1 SGHRS and CDR2 YFSETQ. CDR3 residues: CASSLVERGQETQYF. CDR3 coding DNA: TGCGCCAGCAGCTTGGTTGAGCGGGGCCAAGAGACCCAGTACTTC.